This TCR beta chain was retrieved from a study of blood T cell repertoires in COVID-19 (dated by TCRdb to 2018 to 2021). Regarding the complete study: The collaborator samples originated in the United States, Italy and Spain and spanned the acute and convalescent phases of COVID-19. Nearly every sample came with metadata listing a de-identified subject ID, COVID-19 status, age in years and sex. The repertoires were made available in a free public database intended to serve as a resource for research on the immune response to SARS-CoV-2. Subjects who had been exposed to COVID-19, were actively infected with it, or had recovered from it provided the deeply sampled blood TCRbeta repertoires that made up the dataset. The prospective study material was composed of cDNA or gDNA derived from T cells, B-cell-depleted T cells, or PBMCs. Where HLA class I and class II types were available, the types were taken from metadata supplied by the sample provider, not from assay-based typing. Samples came from the ongoing ImmuneRACE study (first 160 participants) plus 1,254 subjects from 6 global collaborators. Results the study describes overall, beyond this receptor: How much clinical and demographic metadata was included differed by source and by participant, and the metadata was provided uncurated.

Collaborating institutions collected whole blood in K2EDTA tubes following their own protocols. Collaborator samples were shipped for TCRbeta analysis as frozen whole blood, isolated PBMCs, or DNA extracted from either sample type. The immunoSEQ Assay, a bias-controlled multiplex PCR, was used to amplify TCRbeta CDR3 regions from genomic DNA. Per the authors' processing: Within the assay, amplification of reference gene primers was used to estimate how many nucleated cells each sample contained. To quantify the absolute abundance of each unique TCRbeta CDR3 rearrangement, sequence reads were collapsed and filtered. For each sample, productive Simpson clonality was calculated as the square root of Simpson's diversity index across productive rearrangements. TCRdb obtained this table from immuneACCESS and retained in-frame rearrangements with V and J assigned. These tables miss some clones; where compared with another copy, unresolved V genes account for less than half of the shortfall, and the remainder is unexplained. V and J calls and clone size follow that table, whereas D and trimming were derived from the DNA. This sample is represented by over 70,000 clones; 60% to 80% of them were singletons. The leading ten clones occupy roughly 15% of the sample.

V lost 8 bases and J lost 9 bases; the stretch between them is 11 bases long. According to the germline V gene, CDR1 reads MNHEY and CDR2 reads SVGAGI. The CDR3 covers 12 residues, taking in both the cysteine and the phenylalanine. Left in the record is the CDR3 DNA by itself, 36 bases read in frame from the first base. Points on this clone: No antigen is known for it. Per-nucleotide qualities are absent, and no much larger clonotype sits a single base away.

The TCR sequence derives from a man aged 70 or older with active or convalescent COVID-19. Material for sequencing was peripheral blood. This chain is built from TRBV6-5 and TRBJ1-6, with the D segment identity uncertain. The CDR3 sequence is CASRDMSSPLHF. The DNA sequence is TGTGCCAGCCGCGACATGTCTTCACCCCTCCACTTT.